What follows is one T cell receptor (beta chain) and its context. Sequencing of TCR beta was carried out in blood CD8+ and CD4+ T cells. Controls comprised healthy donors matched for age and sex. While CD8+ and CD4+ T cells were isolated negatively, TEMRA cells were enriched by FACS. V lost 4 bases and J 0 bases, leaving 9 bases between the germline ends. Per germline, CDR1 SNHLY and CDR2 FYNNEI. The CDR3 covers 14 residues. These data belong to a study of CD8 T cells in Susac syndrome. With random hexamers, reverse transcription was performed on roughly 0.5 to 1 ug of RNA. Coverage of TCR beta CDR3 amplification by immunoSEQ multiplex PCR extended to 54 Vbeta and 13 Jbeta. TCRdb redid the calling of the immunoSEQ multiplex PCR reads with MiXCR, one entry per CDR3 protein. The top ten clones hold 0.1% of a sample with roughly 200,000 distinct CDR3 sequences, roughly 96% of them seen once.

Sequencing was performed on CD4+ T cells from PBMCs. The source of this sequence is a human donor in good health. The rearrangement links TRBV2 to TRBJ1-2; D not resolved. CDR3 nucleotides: TGTGCCAGCAGTGTCGGCAATACTAACTATGGCTACACCTTC. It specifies CASSVGNTNYGYTF.